The T cell receptor (beta chain) described here comes from a study of blood T cell repertoires in COVID-19. Germline V gene lookup returns CDR1 SGHRS and CDR2 YFSETQ. V was cut by 6 bases and J by 0 bases, with 14 bases left in between. The CDR3 is 15 amino acids. As originally analysed: Reference gene primer amplification gave estimated nucleated cell counts. Method: immunoSEQ multiplex PCR; TCRdb's copy keeps in-frame clones and lacks some. That table furnishes V, J and clone size, whereas the DNA furnished D and trimming. Of 200,000 to 250,000 clones in the sample, approximately 83% were seen once.

The sequenced material came from peripheral blood. The chain employs TRBV5-1 and TRBJ2-3, with a weak D call TRBD2 (5 bases). This clonotype was sampled from a woman in her 30s who had recovered from COVID-19. The CDR3 sequence: CASTTLRASTDTQYF. The CDR3 bases are TGCGCCAGCACCACGTTGAGGGCGAGCACAGATACGCAGTATTTT.